This passage covers 2 T cell receptor beta chains from one sample sequenced in a study of CD4 and CD8 cells across lung adenocarcinoma regions. TCRdb itself ran the PCR reads through MiXCR, one entry per CDR3 protein. This sample has some 20,000 distinct CDR3 sequences, with about half found just once. The material sequenced was CD8+ T cells from the center of a lung tumor. These receptors were collected from a female donor with lung adenocarcinoma. The CD4 and CD8 labels of this study may be unreliable.

The chain links TRBV6-1 to TRBJ2-3; 13 nucleotides line up with TRBD2. V lost 2 bases and J lost 5; bases outside the gene matches: 19. Looked up from germline, CDR1 is MNHNS and CDR2 is SASEGT. This CDR3 spans 21 amino acids. CDR3 region: CASSETGLAGVRGRSGDTQYF. The CDR3 nucleotides read TGTGCCAGCAGTGAAACAGGACTAGCGGGAGTAAGAGGCAGATCGGGAGATACGCAGTATTTT.

On this clonotype: The junction and the germline gene differ at one end; a read error may be behind it. The chain recombines TRBV6-1 with TRBJ2-3; D is tentatively TRBD1 or TRBD2 (6 bases each). Germline V gene data show CDR1 as MNHNS and CDR2 as SASEGT. The CDR3 spans 14 residues. CDR3 DNA: TGTGCGGGCATCGGGGGCTCAGGGCAAGATACGCAGTATTTC. Translation: CAGIGGSGQDTQYF.